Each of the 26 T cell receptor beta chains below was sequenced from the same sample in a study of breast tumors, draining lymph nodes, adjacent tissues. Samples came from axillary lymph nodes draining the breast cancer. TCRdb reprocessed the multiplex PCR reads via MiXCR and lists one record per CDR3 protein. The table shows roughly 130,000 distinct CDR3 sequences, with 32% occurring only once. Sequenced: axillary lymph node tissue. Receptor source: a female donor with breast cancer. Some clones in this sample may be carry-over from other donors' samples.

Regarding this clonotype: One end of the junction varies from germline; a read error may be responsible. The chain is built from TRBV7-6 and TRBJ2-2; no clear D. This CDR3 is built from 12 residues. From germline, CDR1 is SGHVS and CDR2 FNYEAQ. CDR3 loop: CASSFNSGELFF. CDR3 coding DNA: TGTGCCAGCAGCTTCAACAGCGGGGAGCTGTTTTTT.

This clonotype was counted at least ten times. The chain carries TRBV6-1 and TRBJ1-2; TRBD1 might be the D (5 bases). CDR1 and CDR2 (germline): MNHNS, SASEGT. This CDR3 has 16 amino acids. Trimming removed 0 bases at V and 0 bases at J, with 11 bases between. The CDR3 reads CASSEARGRPNYGYTF. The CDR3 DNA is TGTGCCAGCAGTGAAGCTCGGGGCAGGCCTAACTATGGCTACACCTTC.

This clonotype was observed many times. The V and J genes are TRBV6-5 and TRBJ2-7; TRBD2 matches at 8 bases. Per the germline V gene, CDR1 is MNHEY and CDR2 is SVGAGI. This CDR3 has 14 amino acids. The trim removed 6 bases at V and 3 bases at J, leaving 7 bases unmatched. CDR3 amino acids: CASSREGLDYEQYF. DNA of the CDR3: TGTGCCAGCAGCCGGGAGGGGCTGGACTACGAGCAGTACTTC.

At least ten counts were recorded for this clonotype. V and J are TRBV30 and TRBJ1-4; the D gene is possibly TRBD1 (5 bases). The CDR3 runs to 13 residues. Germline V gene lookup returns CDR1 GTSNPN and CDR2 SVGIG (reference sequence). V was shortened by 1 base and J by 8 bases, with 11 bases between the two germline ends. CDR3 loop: CAWSAGPEEKLFF. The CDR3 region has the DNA TGTGCCTGGAGTGCGGGGCCGGAGGAAAAACTGTTTTTT.

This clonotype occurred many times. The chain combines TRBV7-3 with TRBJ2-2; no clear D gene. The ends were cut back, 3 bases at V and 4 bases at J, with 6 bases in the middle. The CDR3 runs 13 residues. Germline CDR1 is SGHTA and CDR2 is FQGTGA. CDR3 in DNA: TGTGCCAGCAGCTTGGGTGGCACCGGGGAGCTGTTTTTT. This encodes CASSLGGTGELFF.

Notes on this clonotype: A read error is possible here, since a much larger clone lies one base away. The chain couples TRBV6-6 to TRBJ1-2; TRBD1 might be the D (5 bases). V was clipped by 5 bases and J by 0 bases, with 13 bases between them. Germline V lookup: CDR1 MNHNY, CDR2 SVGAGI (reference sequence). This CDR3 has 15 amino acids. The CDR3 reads CASSHKTAPNYGYTF. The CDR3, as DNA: TGTGCCAGCAGTCACAAGACAGCCCCTAACTATGGCTACACCTTC.

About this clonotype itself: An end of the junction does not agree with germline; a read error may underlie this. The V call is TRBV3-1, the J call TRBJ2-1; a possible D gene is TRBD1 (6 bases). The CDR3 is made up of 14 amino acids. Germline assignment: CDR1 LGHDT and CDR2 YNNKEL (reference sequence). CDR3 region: CVSSQLDSYNEQFF. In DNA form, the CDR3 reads TGTGTCAGCAGCCAGCTGGACAGTTACAATGAGCAGTTCTTC.

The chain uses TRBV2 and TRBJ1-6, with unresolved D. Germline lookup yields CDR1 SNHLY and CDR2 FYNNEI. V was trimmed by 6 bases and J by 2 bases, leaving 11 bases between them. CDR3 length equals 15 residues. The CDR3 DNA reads TGTGCCAGCAGGTGGAAGGGCACCTATAATTCACCCCTCCACTTT. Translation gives CASRWKGTYNSPLHF. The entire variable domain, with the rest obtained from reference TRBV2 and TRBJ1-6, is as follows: EPEVTQTPSHQVTQMGQEVILRCVPISNHLYFYWYRQILGQKVEFLVSFYNNEISEKSEIFDDQFSVERPDGSNFTLKIRSTKLEDSAMYFCASRWKGTYNSPLHFGNGTRLTVT.

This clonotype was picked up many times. The CDR3 sequence is CASSPGQGDYGYTF. CDR3 nucleotides: TGTGCCAGCTCACCGGGACAGGGGGACTATGGCTACACCTTC. V and J are TRBV18 and TRBJ1-2, with 11 bases that match TRBD1. Unmatched junction bases numbered 0, after V lost 3 bases and J lost 3 bases. Germline V CDR1 and CDR2: KGHSH, LQKENI. CDR3 length: 14 residues. Full variable domain (rest looked up from reference TRBV18 and TRBJ1-2): NAGVMQNPRHLVRRRGQEARLRCSPMKGHSHVYWYRQLPEEGLKFMVYLQKENIIDESGMPKERFSAEFPKEGPSILRIQQVVRGDSAAYFCASSPGQGDYGYTFGSGTRLTVV.

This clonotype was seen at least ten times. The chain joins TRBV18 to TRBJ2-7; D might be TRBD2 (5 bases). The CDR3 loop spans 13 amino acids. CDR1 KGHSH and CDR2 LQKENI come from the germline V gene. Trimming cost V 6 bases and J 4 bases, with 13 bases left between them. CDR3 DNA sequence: TGTGCCAGCTCGGTCGGGGTGAGGTACGAGCAGTACTTC. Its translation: CASSVGVRYEQYF.

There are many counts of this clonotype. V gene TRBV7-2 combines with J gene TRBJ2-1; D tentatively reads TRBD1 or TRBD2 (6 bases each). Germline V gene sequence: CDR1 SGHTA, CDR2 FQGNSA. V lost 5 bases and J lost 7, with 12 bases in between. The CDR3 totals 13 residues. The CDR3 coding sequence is TGTGCCAGCAGCCCGGGGGCTGGGAATGAGCAGTTCTTC. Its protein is CASSPGAGNEQFF.

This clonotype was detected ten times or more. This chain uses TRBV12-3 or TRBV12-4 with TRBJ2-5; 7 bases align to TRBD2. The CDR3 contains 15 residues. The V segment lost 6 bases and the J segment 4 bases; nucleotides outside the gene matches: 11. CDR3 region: CASSPGTPGGETQYF. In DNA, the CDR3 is TGTGCCAGCAGCCCGGGGACGCCGGGGGGAGAGACCCAGTACTTC.

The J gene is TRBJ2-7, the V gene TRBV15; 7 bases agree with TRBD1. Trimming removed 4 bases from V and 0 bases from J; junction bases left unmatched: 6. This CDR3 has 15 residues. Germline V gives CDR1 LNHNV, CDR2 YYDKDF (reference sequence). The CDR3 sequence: CATSTSGQSSYEQYF. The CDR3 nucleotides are TGTGCCACCAGCACATCGGGACAGTCCTCCTACGAGCAGTACTTC. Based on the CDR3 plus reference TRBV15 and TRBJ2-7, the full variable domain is DAMVIQNPRYQVTQFGKPVTLSCSQTLNHNVMYWYQQKSSQAPKLLFHYYDKDFNNEADTPDNFQSRRPNTSFCFLDIRSPGLGDTAMYLCATSTSGQSSYEQYFGPGTRLTVT.

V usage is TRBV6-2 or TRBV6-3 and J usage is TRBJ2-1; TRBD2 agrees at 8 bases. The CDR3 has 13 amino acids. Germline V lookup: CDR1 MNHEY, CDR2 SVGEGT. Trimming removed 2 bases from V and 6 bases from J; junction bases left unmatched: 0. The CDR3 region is CASSYGLANEQFF. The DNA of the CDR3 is TGTGCCAGCAGTTACGGACTAGCCAATGAGCAGTTCTTC.

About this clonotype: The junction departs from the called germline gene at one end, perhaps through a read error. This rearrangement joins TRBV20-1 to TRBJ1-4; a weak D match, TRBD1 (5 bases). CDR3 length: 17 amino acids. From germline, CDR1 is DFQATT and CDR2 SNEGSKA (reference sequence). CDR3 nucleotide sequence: TGCAGTGCTCCGAGTTGGGGGAGTGGGCCGTCTAACGAAAAACTGTTTTTT. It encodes CSAPSWGSGPSNEKLFF.

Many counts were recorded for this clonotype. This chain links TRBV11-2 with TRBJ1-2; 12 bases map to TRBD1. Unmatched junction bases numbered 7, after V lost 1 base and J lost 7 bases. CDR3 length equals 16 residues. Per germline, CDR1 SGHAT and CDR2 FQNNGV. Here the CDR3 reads CASSLGDRGLGGGYTF. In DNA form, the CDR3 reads TGTGCCAGCAGCTTAGGGGACAGGGGGCTAGGAGGTGGCTACACCTTC.

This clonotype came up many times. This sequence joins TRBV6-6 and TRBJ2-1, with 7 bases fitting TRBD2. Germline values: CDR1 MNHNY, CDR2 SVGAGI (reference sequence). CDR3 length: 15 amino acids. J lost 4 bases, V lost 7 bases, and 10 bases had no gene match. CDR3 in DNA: TGTGCCAGCACCACAAGATCCGGGGGGTACAATGAGCAGTTCTTC. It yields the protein CASTTRSGGYNEQFF.

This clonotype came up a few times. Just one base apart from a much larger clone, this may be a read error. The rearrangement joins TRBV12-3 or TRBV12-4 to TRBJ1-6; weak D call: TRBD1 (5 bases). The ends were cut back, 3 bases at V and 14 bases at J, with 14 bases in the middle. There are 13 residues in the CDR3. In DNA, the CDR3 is TGTGCCAGCAGTTTCGAGGGGACGGGGGCCCTCCACTTT. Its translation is CASSFEGTGALHF.

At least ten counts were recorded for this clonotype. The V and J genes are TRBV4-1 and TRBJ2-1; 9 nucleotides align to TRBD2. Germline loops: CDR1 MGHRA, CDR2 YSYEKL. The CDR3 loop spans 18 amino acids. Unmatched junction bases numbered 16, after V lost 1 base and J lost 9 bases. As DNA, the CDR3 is TGCGCCAGCAGCCAAGGCGCGGGGCCTAGCGGGGTACGGGGTGAGCAGTTCTTC. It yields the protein CASSQGAGPSGVRGEQFF.

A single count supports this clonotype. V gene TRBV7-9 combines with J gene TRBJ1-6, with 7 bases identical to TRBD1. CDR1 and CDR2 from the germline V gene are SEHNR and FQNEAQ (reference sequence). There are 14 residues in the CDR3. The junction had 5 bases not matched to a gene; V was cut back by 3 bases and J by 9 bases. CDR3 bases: TGTGCCAGCAGCTTTCCGGACAGGCGTTCACCCCTCCACTTT. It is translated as CASSFPDRRSPLHF.

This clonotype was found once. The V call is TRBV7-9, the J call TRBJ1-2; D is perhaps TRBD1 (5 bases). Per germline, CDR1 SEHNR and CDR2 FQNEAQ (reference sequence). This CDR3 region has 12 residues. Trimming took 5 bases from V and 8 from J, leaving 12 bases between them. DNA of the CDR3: TGTGCCAGCAGCGCGCAGGGTTGGGGCTACACCTTC. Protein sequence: CASSAQGWGYTF.

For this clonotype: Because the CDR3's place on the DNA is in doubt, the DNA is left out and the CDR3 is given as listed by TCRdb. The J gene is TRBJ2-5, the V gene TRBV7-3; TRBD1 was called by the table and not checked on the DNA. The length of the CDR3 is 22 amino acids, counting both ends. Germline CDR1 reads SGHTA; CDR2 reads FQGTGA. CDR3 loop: CASSLRGTGGEKLFFGSGTQYF.

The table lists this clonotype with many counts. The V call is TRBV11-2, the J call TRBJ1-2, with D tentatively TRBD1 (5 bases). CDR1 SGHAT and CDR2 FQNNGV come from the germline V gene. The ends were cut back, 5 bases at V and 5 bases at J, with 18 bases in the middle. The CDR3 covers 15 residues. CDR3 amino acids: CASSASQGTLYGYTF. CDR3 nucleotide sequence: TGTGCCAGCAGCGCCAGTCAGGGAACCCTTTATGGCTACACCTTC.

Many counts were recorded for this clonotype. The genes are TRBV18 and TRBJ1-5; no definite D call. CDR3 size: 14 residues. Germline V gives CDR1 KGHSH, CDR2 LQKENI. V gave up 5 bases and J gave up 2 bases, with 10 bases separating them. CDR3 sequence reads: CASSIQDGNQPQHF. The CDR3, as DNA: TGTGCCAGCTCAATCCAGGACGGCAATCAGCCCCAGCATTTT.

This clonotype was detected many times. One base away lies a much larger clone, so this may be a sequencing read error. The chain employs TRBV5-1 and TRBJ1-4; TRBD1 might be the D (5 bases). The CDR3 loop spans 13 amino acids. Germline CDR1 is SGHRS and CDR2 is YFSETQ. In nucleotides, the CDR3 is TGCGCCAGCAGCTGGGACGTTAGCGAAAACCTGTTTTTT. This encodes CASSWDVSENLFF. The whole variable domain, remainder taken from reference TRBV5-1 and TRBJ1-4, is KAGVTQTPRYLIKTRGQQVTLSCSPISGHRSVSWYQQTPGQGLQFLFEYFSETQRNKGNFPGRFSGRQFSNSRSEMNVSTLELGDSALYLCASSWDVSENLFFGSGTQLSVL.

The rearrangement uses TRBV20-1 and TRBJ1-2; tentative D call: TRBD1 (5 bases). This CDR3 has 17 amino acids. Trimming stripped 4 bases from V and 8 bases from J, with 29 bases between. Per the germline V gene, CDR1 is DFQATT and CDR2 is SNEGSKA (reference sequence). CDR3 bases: TGCAGTGCTAAAAGGGGAGCGGGGGACCACACCGGGACGGGCTACACCTTC. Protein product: CSAKRGAGDHTGTGYTF.